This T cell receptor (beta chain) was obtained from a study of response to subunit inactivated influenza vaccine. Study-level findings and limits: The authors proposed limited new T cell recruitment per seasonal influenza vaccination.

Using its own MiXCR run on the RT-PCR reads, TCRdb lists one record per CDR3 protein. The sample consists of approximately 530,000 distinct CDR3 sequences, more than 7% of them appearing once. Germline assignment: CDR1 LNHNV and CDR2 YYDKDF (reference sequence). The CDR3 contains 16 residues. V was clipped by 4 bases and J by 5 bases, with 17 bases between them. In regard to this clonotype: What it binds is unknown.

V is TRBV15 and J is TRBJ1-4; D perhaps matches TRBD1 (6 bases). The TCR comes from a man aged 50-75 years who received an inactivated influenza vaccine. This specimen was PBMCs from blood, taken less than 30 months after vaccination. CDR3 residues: CATSTGWTATNEKLFF. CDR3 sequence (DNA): TGTGCCACCAGCACCGGATGGACAGCTACGAATGAAAAACTGTTTTTT.